This paragraph covers one T cell receptor beta chain sequence. What it binds is not known. Assay used: immunoSEQ multiplex PCR; TCRdb lists only in-frame clones, some missing. The data hold 50,000 to 55,000 clones, with 90% observed a single time. CDR1 is SGHTA, CDR2 FQGNSA, per germline. This CDR3 contains 15 residues. V lost 5 bases to trimming and J lost 2 bases; unmatched junction nucleotides: 8. This specimen belongs to a study of chemoradiotherapy in HPV16-positive cancers. Study outcomes and limitations: HPV-specific T cells were functionally defined from only a couple of HPV16-positive patients.

The input for sequencing was blood, taken from a patient who underwent chemoradiotherapy. This receptor was taken from a human donor with HPV-associated anogenital cancer. The V gene is TRBV7-2, the J gene TRBJ2-5; 7 nucleotides align to TRBD2. This chain's CDR3 is CASSPRAGEQETQYF. In DNA, the CDR3 is TGTGCCAGCAGCCCGAGGGCGGGGGAACAAGAGACCCAGTACTTC.